The present TCR beta chain was sequenced within a study of technical replicates of blood from a handful of donors. The J segment lost 2 bases and the V segment lost 4 bases, leaving 7 bases of the junction unmatched. The CDR3 loop spans 16 amino acids. Germline V lookup: CDR1 LGHNA, CDR2 YSLEER. Data came from immunoSEQ multiplex PCR; TCRdb stores just in-frame clones and leaves some out. The data contain some 70,000 clones, just over 90% of them singletons. The sequence was obtained from a human donor in good health. Some clones in this sample may be carry-over from other donors' samples. The specimen sequenced was PBMCs. V and J are TRBV4-3 and TRBJ2-3; 9 bases line up with TRBD2. The CDR3 sequence is CASSPTAGGHTDTQYF. The CDR3 DNA reads as TGCGCCAGCAGCCCCACAGCGGGGGGACACACAGATACGCAGTATTTT.